This T cell receptor beta chain was identified during a study of glioma-infiltrating T cells after dendritic cell vaccination (dated by TCRdb to between 2015 and 2016). Context from the whole study: Of the approximately 15 glioblastoma patients in the cohort, all drawn from Phase I and II dendritic cell vaccination trials, 9 were newly diagnosed and 6 had recurrent disease. Each patient was given three intradermal dendritic cell vaccine injections, spaced two weeks apart, in the arm below the axilla. Autologous tumor lysate-pulsed dendritic cell vaccination was administered to the patients between about 2003 and 2012. Tumor-infiltrating lymphocyte content was quantified and tumor and blood repertoires were compared in dendritic cell-vaccinated glioblastoma patients by deep sequencing of TCR beta CDR3 regions. Survival after dendritic cell vaccination was correlated with TCR sequencing metrics such as TIL content and the overlap between tumor and blood repertoires. The vaccine was prepared from monocyte-derived dendritic cells that were cultured for approximately seven days with IL-4 and GM-CSF and then pulsed overnight with autologous tumor lysate. Summary of the overall study and its limitations: TCR clonality showed no direct relationship with survival, which suggests that a diverse polyclonal response may matter. Longer time to progression and overall survival after dendritic cell vaccination were predicted by higher estimated pretreatment TIL content. The cohort was small and heterogeneous, with few patients having full blood and tumor sets and even fewer initial-recurrent tumor pairs. The three-group TCR overlap response model was described as speculative and requiring prospective validation.

As concerns this clone: Its specific antigen is unknown. Base qualities were left out, and no much larger clone turns up one base away.

Selection of patients required sufficient residual fresh-frozen tumor tissue and over two years of available survival data. Molecular status otherwise varied across the glioblastoma patients, but none of them carried an isocitrate dehydrogenase mutation. PBMC collection took place before vaccination, two weeks after the third vaccination, and at tumor progression if progression occurred. Genomic DNA was extracted with the Qiagen DNeasy Blood extraction Kit. There are 15 amino acids in the CDR3, from cysteine to phenylalanine inclusive. The retained sequence is limited to the CDR3, 45 bases, with the frame set at the first base. CDR1 and CDR2, per the germline V gene, are ENHRY and SYGVKD. V loses 2 bases of germline sequence and J loses 4 bases, and the interval between the two ends is 14 bases. Using the immunoSEQ assay, TCRB CDR3 regions were amplified from 2 to 2.5 micrograms of genomic DNA, or from all available DNA when less than that was on hand. The multiplex PCR relied on 60 forward primers for TCR V beta segments and 13 reverse primers for J beta segments. To estimate reads per starting template, synthetic control templates were spiked into each sample at limiting dilution. The Illumina HiSeq System generated sequencing reads of 87 bp. Processing in the source paper ran as follows. PCR and sequencing errors were removed by a nearest neighbor algorithm that merged closely related sequences. TCR overlap was defined as the percentage of unique tumor TCR beta sequences that were also found in the peripheral blood of the same patient. TCRdb re-hosts the immuneACCESS table, in-frame sequences only. Its copies lack some clones; in the studies checked, an unresolved V gene accounts for under half of them, and the cause for the rest is not known. D and trimming come from the DNA, and the V and J calls and clone size come from that table. This sample gives 93,000 or so clones in total; about four fifths of them show up just once. Approximately 12% of the sample rests with the top ten.

Here the chain combines TRBV10-3 and TRBJ1-1, with TRBD1 as a weak D call on 5 bases. The sample consisted of blood, taken before dendritic cell vaccination. The sequence came from a human donor with glioblastoma. This receptor has the CDR3 CAISELMGRLTEAFF. In nucleotide form, the sequence is TGTGCCATCAGTGAGCTTATGGGGCGTCTCACTGAAGCTTTCTTT.